This is a list of T cell receptor beta chains from one sample in a study of yellow fever vaccine responses in identical twins. Each CDR3 protein is one row after TCRdb ran MiXCR on the RT-PCR reads. This repertoire shows 30,000 to 40,000 distinct CDR3 sequences, more than 50% found once; its top ten account for more than 3.5%. Sequencing was performed on T cells from blood (PBMCs), unsorted or a sorted subset (not recorded which), taken before or after yellow fever vaccination (not recorded which). These receptors all come from a woman aged 18 to 35 who received the yellow fever vaccine. The CDR3 runs from the conserved cysteine through the conserved F or W. Fields, in order: D gene, V gene, J gene, clone size, CDR3 protein, CDR3 DNA. A D gene is named only where the DNA matches it firmly. Rows give clone size only sometimes, using once, few, many, or a class for an expanded clone.

d_gene: TRBD1; v_gene: TRBV20-1; j_gene: TRBJ2-1; abundance: few; CDR3aa: CSAKEQGEYNEQFF; CDR3nt: TGCAGTGCTAAAGAACAGGGGGAATACAATGAGCAGTTCTTC
d_gene: TRBD2; v_gene: TRBV6-2/TRBV6-3; j_gene: TRBJ2-1; abundance: .; CDR3aa: CASRSLAGGLPGHEQFF; CDR3nt: TGTGCCAGCAGGTCACTAGCGGGGGGGCTTCCGGGTCATGAGCAGTTCTTC
d_gene: .; v_gene: TRBV21-1; j_gene: TRBJ2-2; abundance: .; CDR3aa: CASSKRTGEDESTGELFF; CDR3nt: TGTGCCAGCAGCAAAAGGACAGGAGAAGATGAGAGCACCGGGGAGCTGTTTTTT
d_gene: .; v_gene: TRBV5-6; j_gene: TRBJ2-1; abundance: .; CDR3aa: CASSFYNLRNEQFF; CDR3nt: TGTGCCAGCAGCTTTTACAATTTGCGTAATGAGCAGTTCTTC
d_gene: TRBD2; v_gene: TRBV11-2; j_gene: TRBJ2-5; abundance: .; CDR3aa: CASSSYLISGSREETQYF; CDR3nt: TGTGCCAGCAGCTCTTACCTCATTAGCGGGAGCCGTGAAGAGACCCAGTACTTC
d_gene: TRBD1; v_gene: TRBV29-1; j_gene: TRBJ1-1; abundance: .; CDR3aa: CSVAKGQGFTEAFF; CDR3nt: TGCAGCGTAGCCAAGGGACAGGGATTTACTGAAGCTTTCTTT
d_gene: TRBD2; v_gene: TRBV19; j_gene: TRBJ2-1; abundance: .; CDR3aa: CASSDTSGLYNEQFF; CDR3nt: TGTGCCAGTAGTGATACTAGCGGGTTGTACAATGAGCAGTTCTTC
d_gene: .; v_gene: TRBV29-1; j_gene: TRBJ2-2; abundance: .; CDR3aa: CSSQLAGELFF; CDR3nt: TGCAGCTCACAGCTAGCCGGGGAGCTGTTTTTT
d_gene: .; v_gene: TRBV28; j_gene: TRBJ1-2; abundance: .; CDR3aa: CASSLGRGGYGYTF; CDR3nt: TGTGCCAGCAGTTTAGGCAGGGGAGGCTATGGCTACACCTTC
d_gene: .; v_gene: TRBV5-1; j_gene: TRBJ1-6; abundance: .; CDR3aa: CASSLGESHSPLHF; CDR3nt: TGCGCCAGCAGCTTGGGAGAATCTCATTCACCCCTCCACTTT
d_gene: .; v_gene: TRBV7-6; j_gene: TRBJ2-5; abundance: .; CDR3aa: CASSLNSVETQYF; CDR3nt: TGTGCCAGCAGCTTAAATAGCGTGGAGACCCAGTACTTC
d_gene: TRBD1; v_gene: TRBV29-1; j_gene: TRBJ2-6; abundance: .; CDR3aa: CSVGGQGAGANVLTF; CDR3nt: TGCAGCGTTGGAGGACAGGGCGCTGGGGCCAACGTCCTGACTTTC
d_gene: .; v_gene: TRBV28; j_gene: TRBJ2-7; abundance: .; CDR3aa: CASSFSWEGASYEQYF; CDR3nt: TGTGCCAGCAGTTTTTCTTGGGAGGGGGCGTCGTACGAGCAGTACTTC
d_gene: .; v_gene: TRBV4-2; j_gene: TRBJ1-5; abundance: few; CDR3aa: CASSQESTDSNQPQHF; CDR3nt: TGTGCCAGCAGCCAAGAGTCGACAGATAGCAATCAGCCCCAGCATTTT
d_gene: .; v_gene: TRBV5-1; j_gene: TRBJ1-1; abundance: once; CDR3aa: CASSLGGGVNTEAFF; CDR3nt: TGCGCCAGCAGCTTGGGAGGGGGAGTGAACACTGAAGCTTTCTTT
d_gene: .; v_gene: TRBV12-3/TRBV12-4; j_gene: TRBJ1-1; abundance: once; CDR3aa: CASSFLDRNTEAFF; CDR3nt: TGTGCCAGCAGTTTTCTCGACAGGAACACTGAAGCTTTCTTT